This TCR beta chain appears in the sequencing data of a study of regulatory T cells in long-lasting Graves disease. The study, taken as a whole, reports: New patients shared approximately 930 public clonotypes, fewer than the 2,500 to 3,500 shared by persistent patients.

The authors built TCR beta libraries using iRepertoire HTBI primers and Arm-PCR of CDR3 regions. TCRdb re-called the multiplex PCR reads through MiXCR, storing one row per CDR3 protein. Of about 500,000 distinct CDR3 sequences listed, 12% are singletons. The germline gives CDR1 KGHSH, CDR2 LQKENI. CDR3 length: 15 residues. Time point meaning: newly diagnosed GD, antithyroid drugs for less than 3 months. The TCR library was made from RNA extracted from PBMCs. To note about this clonotype: The antigen is not known. The junction does not match germline at one end; this may be a read error.

These sequences were also reported in another study, on T cells in Graves' hyperthyroidism and ophthalmopathy.

The specimen comprised peripheral blood mononuclear cells (PBMCs), sampled at new diagnosis, from a patient treated with antithyroid drugs. The sequence was collected from a woman younger than 45 with Graves disease. J is TRBJ2-1 and V is TRBV18, with D unclear. The CDR3 nucleotides are TGTGCCAACTCACGTAGAGAGACCTCCTACAATGGGCAGTTCTTC. It encodes CANSRRETSYNGQFF.